The clone carrying this T cell receptor beta chain was counted a few times. One junction end disagrees with the germline gene, perhaps due to a read error. According to the study, TCR beta libraries were built with iRepertoire HTBI primers and CDR3-region Arm-PCR. TCRdb recomputed calls from the multiplex PCR reads with MiXCR, one row per CDR3 protein. Seen here are 500,000 to 700,000 distinct CDR3 sequences, 16% observed once, and the top ten hold about 17%. The data stem from a study of regulatory T cells in long-lasting Graves disease. For the study at large: Antithyroid drugs had been taken by newly diagnosed Graves' patients for under 3 months.

Time point noted: newly diagnosed GD, antithyroid drugs for less than 3 months. The TCR library was made from RNA extracted from PBMCs. The sample was also linked to a second study, of T cells in Graves' hyperthyroidism and ophthalmopathy.

Specimen: peripheral blood mononuclear cells (PBMCs), collected at new diagnosis, from a patient treated with antithyroid drugs. The TCR originated in a woman aged 25 to 45 with Graves disease.

CDR3 DNA: TGCGCCAGCAGCCAACTTGGTCAGTACCATTTT. The encoded protein is CASSQLGQYHF. J is TRBJ1-3 and V is TRBV4-1; no clear D gene. From germline, CDR1 is MGHRA and CDR2 YSYEKL. This CDR3 has 11 amino acids.